This T cell receptor (beta chain) was identified in a study of human T cells and chemical hapten exposure (dated by TCRdb to 2020 to 2023). Background for the entire study: For sensitization, 2% DPC in acetone was applied to a 2 cm by 2 cm area of upper inner arm skin. Patients additionally received weekly therapeutic DPC doses to the scalp throughout the approximately 22-week study period. Patch testing on the upper back used Finn chambers containing 0.01% DPC, with scoring done after 6 days according to International Contact Dermatitis Research Group standards. The mostly female patient cohort included alopecia areata with under or over 50% scalp involvement, alopecia totalis and alopecia universalis. Libraries were combined into a pool for sequencing, and differences in TCR yield between samples came mainly from small differences in library volumes within the pool. This study followed changes in the peripheral blood TCR repertoire in vivo during primary and secondary sensitization of alopecia patients to the hapten diphenylcyclopropenone (DPC). Blood samples were taken from patients before sensitization (week 0) and at 2, 6 and about 24 weeks after DPC sensitization. For TCR sequencing, blood came from 25 to 35 alopecia patients at anywhere from one to four time points (pre-sensitization, 2, 6 and 24 weeks).

V was cut back by 3 bases and J by 8 bases, leaving a gap of 13 bases between them. From the cysteine up to the phenylalanine, the CDR3 has a length of 12 residues. Just CDR3 DNA is preserved here, 36 bases in frame from base 1. The germline V gene (reference sequence) sets CDR1 to DFQATT and CDR2 to SNEGSKA. This specimen's time point label, per the study, means: pre-sensitization, week 0. This sample's treatment or condition label indicates: therapeutic diphenylcyclopropenone sensitization with weekly scalp DPC. At each patch-test visit, blood was drawn before the patch test was applied. To be eligible, patients had to be aged 18 to 70, diagnosed with alopecia and judged suitable for DPC therapy, while pregnant patients were excluded. Total RNA was extracted from unfractionated whole blood that had been collected in Tempus Blood RNA tubes. Comments on this clonotype: The antigen it binds to is not known. It has no much larger one-base neighbor in the sample; base qualities were not kept.

The paper as a whole reports these results and caveats: After repeated subsampling, changes were observed in the strength of the expansion versus patch-test correlation and in the threshold at which the correlation became significant. Patch test score was positively correlated with the number of PT1 expanded TCRs, with significance at thresholds 8, 16 and 32 but not at 4. Alopecia, a presumed autoimmune disease, was present in all patients, so the immune response of the patients might differ from that of healthy individuals. DPC sensitization did not change how many TCRs were above 1 in 1000 frequency, and no evidence was found of alterations in global repertoire structure. Compared with pre-sensitization or healthy control sets, expanded TCRs formed significantly more large CDR3 similarity clusters, which is consistent with antigen-driven responses.

Library preparation used RACE. Sequenced using a NextSeq 500. During library preparation, unique molecular identifiers were attached to individual cDNA molecules so that TCRs could be counted quantitatively and reproducibly. Both TCR alpha and TCR beta chains were sequenced from each blood RNA sample. On the study's bioinformatics: A median of roughly 98,000 TCRs per sample was observed, with a range of about 23,224 to 690,600. The Decombinator software suite was used to annotate V, J and CDR3 in the TCR reads. For the PS versus PT1 abundance plots, all samples were subsampled to the same number of TCRs (28,000). Expanded TCRs were defined as absent before sensitization and observed at least eight times at the 2-week time point. The public reads were run again by TCRdb, first through fastp at Q25 and then through MiXCR, and only productive beta chains were kept. Each record represents a unique CDR3 protein, reported with the most common genes and DNA among its rows. TCRdb, not the original authors, processed these V and J calls. The sample table holds 120,000 or so distinct CDR3 sequences, of which approximately 13% were seen once. The ten largest clones take up 2.8% of the sample.

The chain uses TRBV20-1 and TRBJ1-1, with the D gene uncertain. This material consisted of whole blood, taken in connection with sensitization to the hapten diphenylcyclopropenone (DPC). This receptor was taken from a young woman with alopecia areata. Some clones in this sample may be carry-over from other donors' samples. CDR3 reads: CSASIGLSEAFF. The DNA reads TGCAGTGCTAGTATCGGACTGAGCGAAGCTTTCTTT.